This T cell receptor (beta chain) was identified in a study of shared clonotypes between healthy human individuals. Background on the study: Researchers drew samples from a couple of women and a few men aged 18 to 49.

This CDR3 is built from 16 residues. Deletions cut 2 bases from V and 0 bases from J, with 11 bases between. The germline gives CDR1 SGHDN, CDR2 FVKESK. Clones were read by immunoSEQ multiplex PCR, and TCRdb kept only the in-frame ones, dropping some. The repertoire consists of 2 million to 2.5 million clones, with over 90% occurring once and the leading ten covering about 0.41%. This receptor was obtained from a man between 18 and 35 years old in good health. Some clones in this sample may be carry-over from other donors' samples. The chain is built from TRBV14 and TRBJ2-1; a possible D gene is TRBD1 (6 bases). The source material was naive CD4+ T cells from PBMCs. The subset was: CD45RA+ positively selected. In DNA, the CDR3 is TGTGCCAGCAGCCAAACGAACAGGGCCTCCTACAATGAGCAGTTCTTC. Its protein product is CASSQTNRASYNEQFF.